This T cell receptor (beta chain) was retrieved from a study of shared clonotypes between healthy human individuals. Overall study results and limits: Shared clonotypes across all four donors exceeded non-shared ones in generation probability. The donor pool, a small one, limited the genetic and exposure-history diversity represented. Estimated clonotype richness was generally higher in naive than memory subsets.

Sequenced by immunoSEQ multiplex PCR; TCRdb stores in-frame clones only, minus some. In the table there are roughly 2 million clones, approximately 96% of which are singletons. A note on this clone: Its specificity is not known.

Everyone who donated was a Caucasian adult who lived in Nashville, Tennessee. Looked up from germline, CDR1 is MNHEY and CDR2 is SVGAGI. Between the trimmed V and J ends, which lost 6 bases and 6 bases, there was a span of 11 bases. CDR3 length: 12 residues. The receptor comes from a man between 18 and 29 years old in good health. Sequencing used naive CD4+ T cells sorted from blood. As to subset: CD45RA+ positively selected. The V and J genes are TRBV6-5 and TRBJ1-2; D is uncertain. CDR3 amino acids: CASSPGGDGYTF. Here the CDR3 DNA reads TGTGCCAGCAGCCCGGGTGGGGATGGCTACACCTTC.